A selection of T cell receptor beta chains follows, all from one sample in a study of T-cell reconstitution after alpha-beta-depleted transplantation in children. TCRdb used MiXCR to reprocess the PCR reads, holding one entry per CDR3 protein. The sample carries some 300,000 distinct CDR3 sequences, 10% to 13% recorded once. The material was PBMCs from the stem cell graft donor, obtained from the stem cell graft. Receptors originate from a human donor who donated a stem cell graft to a child with acute lymphoblastic leukemia. The CDR3 runs from the conserved cysteine through the conserved F or W. The D gene is left open where the match is weak. Clone size is shown for a subset of rows, as once, few, many or a class of expanded clone.

TRBD1,TRBJ1-2,TRBV7-8,-,TGTGCCAGCAGCCCCACAACAGGGGGATTCTATGGCTACACCTTC,CASSPTTGGFYGYTF
TRBD2,TRBJ2-3,TRBV6-1,few,TGTGCCAGCAGTGAAGTTCCTAGCGGGAGATCGGGAGATACGCAGTATTTT,CASSEVPSGRSGDTQYF
-,TRBJ1-4,TRBV4-3,many,TGCGCCAGCAGCCCTAATGGGGGGTGGACTAATGAAAAACTGTTTTTT,CASSPNGGWTNEKLFF
-,TRBJ1-4,TRBV28,few,TGTGCCAGCAGTTTATATAGAGGGAATGAAAAACTGTTTTTT,CASSLYRGNEKLFF
-,TRBJ2-5,TRBV28,few,TGTGCCAGCAGTTTTGACAGAACCCAAGAGACCCAGTACTTC,CASSFDRTQETQYF
-,TRBJ2-5,TRBV6-2/TRBV6-3,few,TGTGCCAGCAGTTACTCGGGCGGGGACGGGCACGGGACCCAGTACTTC,CASSYSGGDGHGTQYF
-,TRBJ2-5,TRBV21-1,-,TGTGCCAGCAGCAACGCTAGCGGGATTGGGACCCAGTACTTC,CASSNASGIGTQYF
TRBD2,TRBJ2-7,TRBV28,few,TGTGCCAGCAGTTCCCGGGGGGGGTCGGGAGCTCCCTCCTACGAGCAGTACTTC,CASSSRGGSGAPSYEQYF
TRBD1,TRBJ2-1,TRBV5-1,few,TGCGCCAGCAGCTTGGAGGACAGGACAGGGGACAATGAGCAGTTCTTC,CASSLEDRTGDNEQFF
-,TRBJ1-3,TRBV5-1,many,TGCGCCAGCAGCTTGGATCCGGGCTCGGGAAACACCATATATTTT,CASSLDPGSGNTIYF
-,TRBJ2-1,TRBV29-1,-,TGCAGCGTTGAAGTCGCACTGGGAACCTCCTACAATGAGCAGTTCTTC,CSVEVALGTSYNEQFF
-,TRBJ1-1,TRBV6-1,-,TGTGCCAGCAGTCCCTACGACGCTAACACTGAAGCTTTCTTT,CASSPYDANTEAFF